What follows is one TCR beta chain and its context. No antigen is known for it. From germline, CDR1 is MDHEN and CDR2 SYDVKM. Deletions cut 1 base from V and 2 bases from J, with 27 bases between. The CDR3 has 20 amino acids. Across several immunoSEQ plates, the genomic DNA of each subset was split evenly. The team ran DNA from unsorted PBMCs on ten immunoSEQ deep assay plates for sequencing. Libraries were prepared by immunoSEQ multiplex PCR; TCRdb keeps only in-frame clonotypes and omits some of them. Seen here are about half a million clones, around 75% observed once, and the top ten hold under 15%. This specimen comes from a study of shared clonotypes between healthy human individuals. Study outcomes and limitations: Only a few donors were included, so the genetic and exposure-history diversity represented was limited.

Only Caucasian adults living in Nashville, Tennessee made up the donor group. Sequenced sample: PBMCs. The origin of this receptor is a woman aged 35 to 49 in good health. Some clones in this sample may be carry-over from other donors' samples. V is TRBV28 and J is TRBJ2-7, with no clear D. The CDR3 reads CASSLYFPEMGKRMTYEQYF. The DNA of the CDR3 is TGTGCCAGCAGTTTATATTTCCCCGAGATGGGGAAAAGGATGACCTACGAGCAGTACTTC.